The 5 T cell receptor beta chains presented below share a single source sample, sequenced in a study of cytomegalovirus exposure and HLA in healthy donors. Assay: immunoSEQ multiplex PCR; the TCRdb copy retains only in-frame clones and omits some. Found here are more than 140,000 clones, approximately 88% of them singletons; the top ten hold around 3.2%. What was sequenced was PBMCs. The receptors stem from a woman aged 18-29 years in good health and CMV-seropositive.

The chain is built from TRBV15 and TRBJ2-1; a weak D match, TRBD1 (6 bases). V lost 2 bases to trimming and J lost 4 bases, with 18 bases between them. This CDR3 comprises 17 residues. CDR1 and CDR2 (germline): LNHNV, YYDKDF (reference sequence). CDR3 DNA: TGTGCCACCAGCAGACTGTTATCCGGGACACCTTACAATGAGCAGTTCTTC. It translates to CATSRLLSGTPYNEQFF.

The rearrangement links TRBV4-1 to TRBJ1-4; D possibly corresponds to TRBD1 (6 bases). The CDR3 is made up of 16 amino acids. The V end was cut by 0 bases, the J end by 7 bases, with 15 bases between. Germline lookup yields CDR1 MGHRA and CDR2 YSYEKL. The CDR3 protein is CASSQDRGGLVEKLFF. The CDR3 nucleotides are TGCGCCAGCAGCCAAGACAGGGGTGGGCTGGTTGAAAAACTGTTTTTT.

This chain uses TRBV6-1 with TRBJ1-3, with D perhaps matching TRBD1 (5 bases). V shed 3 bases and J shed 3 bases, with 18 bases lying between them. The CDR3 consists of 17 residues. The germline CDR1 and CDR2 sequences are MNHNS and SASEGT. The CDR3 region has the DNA TGTGCCAGCAGTGACGTGTCAAGGGGATCGAGTGGAAACACCATATATTTT. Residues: CASSDVSRGSSGNTIYF.

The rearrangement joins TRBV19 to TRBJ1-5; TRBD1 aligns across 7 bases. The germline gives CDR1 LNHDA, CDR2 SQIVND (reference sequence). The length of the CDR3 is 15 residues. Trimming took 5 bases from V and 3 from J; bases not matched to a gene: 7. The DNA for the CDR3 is TGTGCCAGTAGTGTTGACAGGGCCGACAATCAGCCCCAGCATTTT. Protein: CASSVDRADNQPQHF.

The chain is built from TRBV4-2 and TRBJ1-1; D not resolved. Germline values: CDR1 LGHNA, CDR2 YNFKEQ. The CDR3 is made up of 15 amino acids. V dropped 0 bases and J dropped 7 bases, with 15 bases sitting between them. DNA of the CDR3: TGTGCCAGCAGCCAAGATCAGGTTGGAAGAGATGAAGCTTTCTTT. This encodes CASSQDQVGRDEAFF.